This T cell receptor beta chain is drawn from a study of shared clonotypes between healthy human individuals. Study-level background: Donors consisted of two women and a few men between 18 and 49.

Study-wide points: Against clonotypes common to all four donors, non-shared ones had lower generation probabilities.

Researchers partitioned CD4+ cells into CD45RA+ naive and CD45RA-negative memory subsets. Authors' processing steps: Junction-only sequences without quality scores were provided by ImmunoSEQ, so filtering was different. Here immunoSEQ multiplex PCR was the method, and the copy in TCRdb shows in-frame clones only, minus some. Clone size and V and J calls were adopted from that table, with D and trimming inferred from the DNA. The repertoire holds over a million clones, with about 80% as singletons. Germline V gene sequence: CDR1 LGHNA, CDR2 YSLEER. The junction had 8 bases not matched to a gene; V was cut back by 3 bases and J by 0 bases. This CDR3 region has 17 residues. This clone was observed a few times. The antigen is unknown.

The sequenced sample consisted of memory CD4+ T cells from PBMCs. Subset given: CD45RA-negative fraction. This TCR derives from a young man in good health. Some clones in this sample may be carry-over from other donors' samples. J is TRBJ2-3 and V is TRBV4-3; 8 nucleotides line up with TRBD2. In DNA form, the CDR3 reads TGCGCCAGCAGCCACGGCCGGGCTAGCGGGAGCACAGATACGCAGTATTTT. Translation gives CASSHGRASGSTDTQYF.